This T cell receptor (beta chain) was documented in a study of blood T cells in healthy people across ages. A J-beta primer mix and a sample-barcoded 5' primer were used in a second PCR of about 7 to 12 cycles. Via MiXCR, TCRdb re-called the 5' RACE reads, giving one row per CDR3 protein. The top ten clones hold 15% to 20% of a sample with about 1,000,000 distinct CDR3 sequences, 35% to 50% of them seen once. This receptor was obtained from a woman aged 55-70 years in good health. Sample: blood.

The CDR3 region is CASSLSRAGGLYNEQFF. The CDR3 nucleotides read TGCGCCAGCAGCTTGAGCCGAGCGGGAGGTCTATACAATGAGCAGTTCTTC. The chain employs TRBV5-1 and TRBJ2-1; 9 bases line up with TRBD2. From germline, CDR1 is SGHRS and CDR2 YFSETQ. The CDR3 covers 17 residues. V lost 1 base to trimming and J lost 4 bases; unmatched junction nucleotides: 9.